These T cell receptor beta chains were read from a single sample in a study of regulatory T cells in long-lasting Graves disease. TCRdb used MiXCR to reprocess the reads, holding one entry per CDR3 protein. The data contain 1,500 to 2,000 distinct CDR3 sequences, 45% to 65% of them seen just once; the ten biggest clones take up about 6.9%. Sequencing was performed on peripheral blood mononuclear cells (PBMCs), taken with antithyroid drug treatment, in newly diagnosed or persistent Graves disease (not recorded which). All receptors derive from a human donor with Graves disease. CDR3s include the opening cysteine and the closing phenylalanine or tryptophan. A D gene is named only where the DNA matches it firmly. Clone size is given for some rows only: seen once, a few or many times, or a class if the clone is expanded.

J: TRBJ1-1; V: TRBV29-1; size: few; D: -; DNA: TGCAGCGTTGTCAACCCCCTTAGGGAGAACACTGAAGCTTTCTTT; CDR3: CSVVNPLRENTEAFF
J: TRBJ2-7; V: TRBV30; size: -; D: TRBD2; DNA: TGTGCCAGTTCTAGCGGGGGGGCCACCTACGAGCAGTACTTC; CDR3: CASSSGGATYEQYF
J: TRBJ2-7; V: TRBV7-2; size: few; D: -; DNA: TGTGCCAGCAGCTATCGAGGCTTGAGGGCGGGGGCCTCATACGAGCAGTACTTC; CDR3: CASSYRGLRAGASYEQYF
J: TRBJ2-5; V: TRBV7-2; size: -; D: -; DNA: TGTGCCAGCAGCTTAGATCTGGAGACCCAGTACTTC; CDR3: CASSLDLETQYF
J: TRBJ2-7; V: TRBV12-3/TRBV12-4; size: -; D: -; DNA: -; CDR3: CASSFGPGPYEQYF
J: TRBJ2-3; V: TRBV25-1; size: -; D: TRBD1; DNA: TGTGCCAGCAGCCCGGGACAGGTTCCAGATACGCAGTATTTT; CDR3: CASSPGQVPDTQYF
J: TRBJ2-7; V: TRBV5-1; size: few; D: -; DNA: TGCGCCAGCAGCTTGGGTGCGGGGAATAGCGAGCAGTACTTC; CDR3: CASSLGAGNSEQYF
J: TRBJ2-1; V: TRBV7-2; size: -; D: -; DNA: TGTGCCAGCAGTATCTCTGGTTATGAGTGGCAGTTCTTC; CDR3: CASSISGYEWQFF
J: TRBJ2-1; V: TRBV3-1; size: few; D: TRBD1; DNA: TGTGCCAGCAGCCAGAACCCGCGGACAGGGGGGCATGAGCAGTTCTTC; CDR3: CASSQNPRTGGHEQFF
J: TRBJ2-5; V: TRBV3-1; size: -; D: -; DNA: TGTGCCAGCAGCCCCTGGCTGGAAGAGACCCAGTACTTC; CDR3: CASSPWLEETQYF
J: TRBJ1-3; V: TRBV27; size: -; D: -; DNA: TGTGCCAGCAGTTCTCTACGCGGGGTCTCCGGAAACACCATATATTTT; CDR3: CASSSLRGVSGNTIYF
J: TRBJ2-3; V: TRBV27; size: few; D: -; DNA: TGTGCCAAAACTAGGACTAGCACAGATACGCAGTATTTT; CDR3: CAKTRTSTDTQYF
J: TRBJ2-7; V: TRBV5-4; size: -; D: -; DNA: TGTGCCAGCAGCTTGGCCCCGAACGCCCACTACGAGCAGTACTTC; CDR3: CASSLAPNAHYEQYF
J: TRBJ2-7; V: TRBV4-1; size: -; D: -; DNA: TGCGCCAGCAGCCAAGGGACCAGTACGACCTACGAGCAGTACTTC; CDR3: CASSQGTSTTYEQYF
J: TRBJ2-3; V: TRBV7-6; size: -; D: -; DNA: TGTGCCAGCAGCCCCAGAGGCCCTATGACAGATACGCAGTATTTT; CDR3: CASSPRGPMTDTQYF
J: TRBJ2-7; V: TRBV6-5; size: -; D: TRBD1; DNA: TGTGCCAGCAGTCCCTCCCCACAGGGGTACGAGCAGTACTTC; CDR3: CASSPSPQGYEQYF
J: TRBJ1-3; V: TRBV6-6; size: -; D: -; DNA: TGTGCCAGCAGTTATCCCGGGCTTCACTCTGGAAACACCATATATTTT; CDR3: CASSYPGLHSGNTIYF
J: TRBJ2-5; V: TRBV20-1; size: large; D: TRBD2; DNA: TGCAGTGCCAGTAGCGGGGGGGCTGTAGAGACCCAGTACTTC; CDR3: CSASSGGAVETQYF
J: TRBJ1-5; V: TRBV25-1; size: -; D: TRBD1; DNA: TGTGCCAGCAGTGAGCCCACAGGGGATCAGCCCCAGCATTTT; CDR3: CASSEPTGDQPQHF
J: TRBJ2-5; V: TRBV11-2; size: few; D: TRBD2; DNA: TGTGCCAGCAGAAAGCGGGACCCCCTAAAGTCGGCCCAGTACTTC; CDR3: CASRKRDPLKSAQYF
J: TRBJ2-3; V: TRBV6-5; size: -; D: TRBD1; DNA: TGTGCCAGCAGTTTCTACAGGGGGTACTCAGATACGCAGTATTTT; CDR3: CASSFYRGYSDTQYF
J: TRBJ1-5; V: TRBV7-2; size: -; D: -; DNA: TGTGCCAGCAGCACAACAGGTTGGGATCAACCCCAGCATTTT; CDR3: CASSTTGWDQPQHF
J: TRBJ1-2; V: TRBV4-2; size: -; D: -; DNA: TGTGCCAGCAGCCAAGAAGGGAATGGTAACTATGGCTACACCTTC; CDR3: CASSQEGNGNYGYTF
J: TRBJ2-2; V: TRBV24-1; size: -; D: -; DNA: TGTGCCACCAGTGATTTGCCACGGGACACCGGGGAGCTGTTTTTT; CDR3: CATSDLPRDTGELFF